This TCR beta chain was sequenced for a study of blood T cell repertoires in COVID-19. Across the study: The study drew acute and convalescent COVID-19 samples from the United States, Italy and Spain. From T cells, B-cell-depleted T cells, or PBMCs came the material, which was cDNA or gDNA.

Authors' analysis steps: Amplifying reference gene primers gave estimates of nucleated cell counts. Sequencing used immunoSEQ multiplex PCR; TCRdb keeps in-frame clones, though not all of them. V, J and clone size derive from that table, while D and trimming were established from the DNA sequence. The repertoire consists of over 250,000 clones, with about 90% occurring once and the leading ten covering over 2%. Germline V CDR1 and CDR2: MNHEY, SMNVEV (reference sequence). Trimming took off 2 bases at V and 5 bases at J, with 5 bases between the two ends. CDR3 length: 12 amino acids. The material sequenced was peripheral blood. This receptor was identified in a woman in her fifties or sixties with acute or convalescent COVID-19. The gene calls are TRBV27 and TRBJ2-3, with unresolved D. DNA of the CDR3: TGTGCCAGCAGTTTAACTGGAGATACGCAGTATTTT. The encoded protein is CASSLTGDTQYF.